This T cell receptor beta chain appears in the sequencing data of a study of CD8 T cells in Susac syndrome (dated by TCRdb to the late 2010s). Context from the whole study: Of the Susac syndrome patients who were sequenced, roughly eight were in clinical remission while roughly 6 had clinically active disease. At blood withdrawal, Susac syndrome patients were therapy-naive, treated with corticosteroids (with IVIg additionally given to some), or treated with IVIg alone. Repertoire sequencing was used to test whether CD8+ T cell activation and differentiation in Susac syndrome was antigen driven.

RNA was extracted using the RNeasy kit, and about 0.45 to 1 ug of the RNA was reverse transcribed with random hexamers. The immunoSEQ multiplex PCR assay, covering 54 Vbeta and 13 Jbeta segments, was used to amplify TCR beta CDR3 regions. PCR amplification bias was corrected using a synthetic template baseline for primer optimization and computational correction. Per the original workflow: Only productive sequences were kept, with reads annotated to V, D and J genes according to IMGT and analyzed in immunoSEQ Analyzer. Clonality was calculated as one minus the Shannon entropy normalized by log2 of the number of productive unique sequences. Public and private clones were assessed among the 100 most prevalent clones of each patient and control. Clones were defined as Susac-specific if absent from the healthy and MS cohorts, from 1052 published viral clones and from other ImmuneACCESS disease sequences. Clones were called with MiXCR by TCRdb after fastp trimmed the public reads at Q25, and only in-frame beta chains were retained. Entries that share a CDR3 protein sequence are merged under the most common genes and DNA. TCRdb's processing, not the authors', yielded these V and J calls. The table for this sample lists about 180,000 distinct CDR3 sequences; around 94% of them were counted only once. The ten largest clones represent roughly 0.11% of the sample.

Beyond this particular receptor, the publication reports: The number of individuals in the TCR sequencing and HLA analysis was acknowledged as relatively small. In patients with Susac syndrome, the CD4+ T cell repertoire showed no detectable clonal expansion.

To note about this clonotype: Its antigen is still unknown. Base-call qualities are not available, and no considerably larger clone is one nucleotide away.

High-throughput TCR beta sequencing profiled peripheral blood CD8+ and CD4+ T cells from healthy donors, Susac syndrome patients and multiple sclerosis patients. The Susac syndrome patients fulfilled recently defined diagnostic criteria for definite or probable disease. CD8+ TEMRA cells were enriched by FACS, while bulk CD8+ and CD4+ T cells were purified by magnetic negative isolation. Blood was drawn into EDTA tubes, processed within 24 hours, and PBMCs were isolated by density gradient centrifugation. PBMCs destined for TCR sequencing were cryopreserved in liquid nitrogen and later thawed in a 37 °C water bath. Purity of sorted or isolated CD4+, CD8+ and CD8+ TEMRA cells was at least 90%. The CDR3 goes from the cysteine to the phenylalanine over 15 residues. Only CDR3 DNA is held: 45 bases, read in frame from base 1. V is shortened by 1 base, J by 2 bases, and the region joining them spans 9 bases. Taken from the germline V gene, the CDR1 and CDR2 loops are LGHNA and YSLEER.

The source of this sequence is a human donor with Susac syndrome. This sequence uses TRBV4-3 and TRBJ1-5, with the D gene not confidently named. The sample taken for sequencing was CD4+ T cells from PBMCs. The sequenced DNA: TGCGCCAGCAGCCAAGTATGGCAGGGCAATCAGCCCCAGCATTTT. This codes for CASSQVWQGNQPQHF.